This TCR beta chain came from a study of blood T cell repertoires in COVID-19. Whole-study context: COVID-19 samples from acute and convalescent phases originated in the United States, Italy and Spain.

The CDR3 runs 13 residues. Per germline, CDR1 SGHTA and CDR2 FQGTGA. V was shortened by 2 bases and J by 7 bases, with 6 bases between the two germline ends. Authors' analysis steps: Reference gene primer amplification gave estimated nucleated cell counts. Using immunoSEQ multiplex PCR, the repertoire was profiled, and TCRdb retains in-frame clones only, with some absent. Clonal size and the V and J genes are those of that table, whereas D and trimming came from the DNA. The data hold more than 150,000 clones, with 80% to 90% observed a single time. The receptor was isolated from a woman of 80 years or more with COVID-19, enrolled during active disease. The genes are TRBV7-3 and TRBJ1-6, with D hard to call. Sequenced: peripheral blood. The CDR3, as DNA: TGTGCCAGCAGCTTACAAATCAATTCACCCCTCCACTTT. Its protein is CASSLQINSPLHF.